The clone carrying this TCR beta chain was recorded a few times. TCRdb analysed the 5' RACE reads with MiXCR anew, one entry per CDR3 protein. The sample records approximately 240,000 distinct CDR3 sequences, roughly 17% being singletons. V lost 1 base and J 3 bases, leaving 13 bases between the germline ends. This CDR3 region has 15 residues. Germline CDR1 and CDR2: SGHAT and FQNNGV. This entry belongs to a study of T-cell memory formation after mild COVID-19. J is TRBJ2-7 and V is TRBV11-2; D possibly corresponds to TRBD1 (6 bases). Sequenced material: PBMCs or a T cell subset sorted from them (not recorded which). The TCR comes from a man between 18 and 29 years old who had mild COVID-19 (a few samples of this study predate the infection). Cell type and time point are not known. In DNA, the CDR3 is TGTGCCAGCAGCTTAGGTTTGGGGGCTGACTACGAGCAGTACTTC. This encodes CASSLGLGADYEQYF.